One and the same sample provided the 26 T cell receptor beta chains below, sequenced in a study of cytomegalovirus exposure and HLA in healthy donors. The PCR made use of 60 Vbeta and 13 Jbeta primers. Profiling relied on immunoSEQ multiplex PCR, and the TCRdb table lists in-frame clones only, not all of them. The sample has fewer than 250,000 clones, more than 75% seen once. Sequences were obtained from PBMCs. Receptor source: a human donor in good health.

J is TRBJ2-5 and V is TRBV4-3; maybe TRBD2 (7 bases). The ends were cut back, 0 bases at V and 10 bases at J, with 21 bases in the middle. The germline V gene encodes CDR1 LGHNA and CDR2 YSLEER. This CDR3 is built from 16 residues. The CDR3 bases are TGCGCCAGCAGCCAAGATCCCGCGACTAGCCGGACAGTCCAGTACTTC. It specifies CASSQDPATSRTVQYF.

The chain couples TRBV2 to TRBJ2-7; 15 nucleotides align to TRBD2. V was clipped by 8 bases and J by 4 bases; unmatched bases: 9. This CDR3 spans 16 amino acids. Germline CDR1 is SNHLY and CDR2 is FYNNEI. The CDR3 loop reads CASHGLAGGLVYEQYF. DNA for the CDR3: TGTGCCAGCCATGGACTAGCGGGAGGGCTTGTATACGAGCAGTACTTC.

Of note for this clone: Other DNA sequences within the sample encode an identical CDR3. The chain has TRBV10-3 and TRBJ2-7; the match to TRBD1 covers 8 bases. Trimming removed 2 bases from V and 4 bases from J; junction bases left unmatched: 4. The CDR3 is 14 amino acids. CDR1 ENHRY and CDR2 SYGVKD come from the germline V gene. In DNA form, the CDR3 reads TGTGCCATCAGTGAGGGACAGGGTAATTACGAGCAGTACTTC. Residues: CAISEGQGNYEQYF.

The chain combines TRBV7-2 with TRBJ1-2; 7 positions agree with TRBD1. V was pared by 2 bases and J by 6 bases, with 6 bases of the junction left unmatched. The CDR3 totals 14 residues. The germline CDR1 and CDR2 sequences are SGHTA and FQGNSA. Here the CDR3 DNA reads TGTGCCAGCAGCTTATCAGGGACAGCACATGGCTACACCTTC. It encodes CASSLSGTAHGYTF.

The genes are TRBV19 and TRBJ2-7, with a weak D call TRBD1 (6 bases). V lost 5 bases to trimming and J lost 2 bases, with 10 bases between them. Germline CDR1 reads LNHDA; CDR2 reads SQIVND (reference sequence). This CDR3 is 13 amino acids long. CDR3 DNA sequence: TGTGCCAGTAGTTACAGGGACACCTACGAGCAGTACTTC. It yields the protein CASSYRDTYEQYF. Using reference TRBV19 and TRBJ2-7 for the parts outside the CDR3, the full variable domain is DGGITQSPKYLFRKEGQNVTLSCEQNLNHDAMYWYRQDPGQGLRLIYYSQIVNDFQKGDIAEGYSVSREKKESFPLTVTSAQKNPTAFYLCASSYRDTYEQYFGPGTRLTVT.

The rearrangement links TRBV29-1 to TRBJ2-1, with 7 bases matching TRBD1. Looked up from germline, CDR1 is SQVTM and CDR2 is ANQGSEA. The CDR3 covers 13 residues. The trim removed 7 bases at V and 6 bases at J, leaving 9 bases unmatched. Here the CDR3 reads CSAHPGQSNEQFF. The CDR3 region has the DNA TGCAGCGCGCACCCGGGACAGTCCAATGAGCAGTTCTTC.

The rearrangement links TRBV18 to TRBJ2-1, with TRBD2 matching 9 bases. This CDR3 has 16 residues. Germline V gene data show CDR1 as KGHSH and CDR2 as LQKENI. With 3 bases clipped from V and 4 bases from J, the junction kept 7 bases outside the gene matches. CDR3 nucleotide sequence: TGTGCCAGCTCACCGTCTAGCGGGGTATTGTACAATGAGCAGTTCTTC. Amino acids: CASSPSSGVLYNEQFF.

This rearrangement joins TRBV20-1 to TRBJ2-5, with D unresolved. The V and J ends lost 0 bases and 7 bases respectively, with 6 bases between them. This CDR3 region has 11 residues. The V gene's germline CDR1 is DFQATT and CDR2 SNEGSKA (reference sequence). The CDR3 sequence is CSARDTRTQYF. Here the CDR3 DNA reads TGCAGTGCTAGAGATACGAGGACCCAGTACTTC.

The rearrangement uses TRBV4-2 and TRBJ2-6; D remains unclear. CDR1 is LGHNA, CDR2 YNFKEQ, per germline. Trimming cost V 3 bases and J 0 bases, with 15 bases left between them. The CDR3 consists of 18 residues. The CDR3 DNA reads TGTGCCAGCAGCCATCACCGAACAGATATCTCTGGGGCCAACGTCCTGACTTTC. Translated: CASSHHRTDISGANVLTF.

This chain joins TRBV25-1 and TRBJ2-7; D ambiguous. The CDR3 consists of 11 residues. The V end lost 6 bases, the J end lost 0 bases, and 3 bases lay between the germline ends. CDR1 is MGHDK and CDR2 is SYGVNS in the germline V gene. The CDR3 DNA sequence: TGTGCCAGCAGCCACTCCTACGAGCAGTACTTC. Protein: CASSHSYEQYF.

This chain connects TRBV13 to TRBJ2-1; 9 bases agree with TRBD2. V trimming: 4 bases; J trimming: 6 bases; junction bases outside the gene matches: 4. The CDR3 is 14 amino acids. Germline CDR1 PRHDT, CDR2 FYEKMQ (reference sequence). CDR3 DNA sequence: TGTGCCAGCAGCTGGACTAGCGCGCGCAATGAGCAGTTCTTC. The encoded protein is CASSWTSARNEQFF.

The chain carries TRBV12-5 and TRBJ2-1; 9 bases are shared with TRBD2. Trimming cost V 2 bases and J 7 bases; bases outside gene matches: 12. CDR1 and CDR2 (germline): LGHNT, FRNRAP. This CDR3 spans 17 amino acids. The CDR3 DNA reads as TGTGCTAGTGGTTTGATCTTATTAGCGGGAGTGAGGAATGAGCAGTTCTTC. It is translated as CASGLILLAGVRNEQFF.

The CDR3 coding sequence is TGTGCCAGCAGAAGACTAGCGATCGGTGGGTTCAATGAGCAGTTCTTC. Residues: CASRRLAIGGFNEQFF. This chain joins TRBV11-2 and TRBJ2-1; TRBD2 matches at 8 bases. Germline assignment: CDR1 SGHAT and CDR2 FQNNGV. J was trimmed by 6 bases and V by 6 bases; bases with no gene match: 13. The CDR3 length is 16 residues.

This chain joins TRBV18 and TRBJ2-1, with 8 bases that match TRBD2. V lost 6 bases to trimming and J lost 6 bases; unmatched junction nucleotides: 7. This CDR3 comprises 14 residues. From germline, CDR1 is KGHSH and CDR2 LQKENI. CDR3 region: CASSQVREVNEQFF. The CDR3 DNA reads as TGTGCCAGCTCCCAGGTGCGGGAGGTCAATGAGCAGTTCTTC.

This clone showed up just once. The chain joins TRBV23-1 to TRBJ2-1; 8 nucleotides match TRBD2. TRBV23-1 is an ORF; its function is uncertain. The CDR3 is 13 amino acids. The V gene end was trimmed by 11 bases and the J gene end by 2 bases; junction bases not matched to a gene: 5. The CDR3 sequence is CADRTSPYNEQFF. CDR3 DNA: TGCGCCGACCGGACTAGCCCCTACAATGAGCAGTTCTTC.

A single count supports this clone. The rearrangement joins TRBV29-1 to TRBJ2-5, with 10 bases fitting TRBD1. Germline loops: CDR1 SQVTM, CDR2 ANQGSEA. With 7 bases clipped from V and 3 bases from J, the junction kept 8 bases outside the gene matches. The CDR3 sequence is 14 residues long. The CDR3 region is CSAGRDRGEETQYF. In DNA form, the CDR3 reads TGCAGCGCTGGCCGGGACAGGGGAGAAGAGACCCAGTACTTC.

The V and J genes are TRBV5-6 and TRBJ2-1; no clear D gene. The germline V gene has CDR1 SGHDT and CDR2 YYEEEE. Trimming shortened V by 0 bases and J by 5 bases, and 6 bases separated the two germline ends. CDR3 length equals 13 residues. This CDR3 is CASSLVDNNEQFF. DNA of the CDR3: TGTGCCAGCAGCTTGGTAGACAACAATGAGCAGTTCTTC.

The V gene is TRBV9, the J gene TRBJ2-5; the match to TRBD2 covers 8 bases. V was clipped by 4 bases and J by 4 bases; unmatched bases: 6. Germline V gene lookup returns CDR1 SGDLS and CDR2 YYNGEE. The CDR3 has 14 amino acids. The CDR3: CASSPGLVIETQYF. CDR3 DNA sequence: TGTGCCAGCAGCCCGGGACTAGTGATAGAGACCCAGTACTTC.

Note on this clone: Mismatch with germline at one junction end may stem from a read error. CDR3 residues: CAISENLGQEIQYF. For the CDR3, the DNA is TGTGCCATCAGTGAGAATCTGGGCCAAGAGATCCAGTACTTC. V usage is TRBV10-3 and J usage is TRBJ2-5; no firm D call. Germline values: CDR1 ENHRY, CDR2 SYGVKD. The CDR3 contains 14 residues.

This clone was counted once. This chain uses TRBV7-3 with TRBJ2-5; TRBD2 agrees at 11 bases. CDR1 SGHTA and CDR2 FQGTGA come from the germline V gene. The CDR3 runs to 15 residues. V dropped 6 bases and J dropped 4; count of bases not matched to a gene: 7. CDR3 bases: TGTGCCAGCAGTTCCGGACTAGCGGGTTCAGAGACCCAGTACTTC. Amino acid sequence: CASSSGLAGSETQYF.

The chain couples TRBV7-6 to TRBJ2-7, with a tentative D call TRBD2 (5 bases). V lost 5 bases to trimming and J lost 2 bases, with 16 bases between them. The CDR3 runs to 15 residues. Germline V lookup: CDR1 SGHVS, CDR2 FNYEAQ. CDR3 loop: CASSPSPGGTYEQYF. DNA for the CDR3: TGTGCCAGCAGCCCTAGCCCGGGTGGGACCTACGAGCAGTACTTC.

The chain links TRBV30 to TRBJ2-2; 14 bases match TRBD2. The CDR3 spans 15 residues. CDR1 and CDR2 from the germline V gene are GTSNPN and SVGIG (reference sequence). The V and J ends lost 7 bases and 3 bases, in that order; junction bases with no gene match: 4. CDR3 coding DNA: TGTGCCTTAGGACTAGCGGGAGGCCACACCGGGGAGCTGTTTTTT. This codes for CALGLAGGHTGELFF.

V and J are TRBV7-2 and TRBJ1-3, with D possibly matching TRBD1 (6 bases). V was pared by 5 bases and J by 2 bases, with 13 bases between. In germline, CDR1 is SGHTA, CDR2 FQGNSA. This CDR3 contains 15 residues. CDR3 sequence reads: CASSTQGVPGNTIYF. CDR3 coding DNA: TGTGCCAGCAGCACACAGGGCGTTCCTGGAAACACCATATATTTT. Looking up the rest from reference TRBV7-2 and TRBJ1-3 gives the full variable domain: GAGVSQSPSNKVTEKGKDVELRCDPISGHTALYWYRQSLGQGLEFLIYFQGNSAPDKSGLPSDRFSAERTGGSVSTLTIQRTQQEDSAVYLCASSTQGVPGNTIYFGEGSWLTVV.

The chain has TRBV18 and TRBJ2-7; D gene ambiguous. Germline CDR1 KGHSH, CDR2 LQKENI. Trimming left V 3 bases short and J 2 bases short, with 11 bases between. The CDR3 has 14 residues. CDR3 sequence reads: CASSPRPEAYEQYF. The CDR3 bases are TGTGCCAGCTCACCCCGGCCCGAGGCCTACGAGCAGTACTTC.

CDR3 sequence reads: CASSPRGSNQPQHF. The CDR3 DNA follows: TGTGCCAGCAGTCCCCGGGGGAGCAATCAGCCCCAGCATTTT. The chain has TRBV6-5 and TRBJ1-5; D may be TRBD1 (5 bases). V was pared by 5 bases and J by 1 base, with 9 bases between. This CDR3 spans 14 amino acids. Germline V lookup: CDR1 MNHEY, CDR2 SVGAGI.

This sequence joins TRBV18 and TRBJ2-5, with D tentatively TRBD2 (5 bases). The CDR3 runs 14 residues. The V gene's germline CDR1 is KGHSH and CDR2 LQKENI. Deletions cut 2 bases from V and 0 bases from J, with 7 bases between. CDR3 in amino acids: CASSPGLYQETQYF. The CDR3 bases are TGTGCCAGCTCACCAGGACTGTACCAAGAGACCCAGTACTTC. The variable domain in full, with the rest retrieved from reference TRBV18 and TRBJ2-5, is NAGVMQNPRHLVRRRGQEARLRCSPMKGHSHVYWYRQLPEEGLKFMVYLQKENIIDESGMPKERFSAEFPKEGPSILRIQQVVRGDSAAYFCASSPGLYQETQYFGPGTRLLVL.